These 24 T cell receptor beta chains originate from one sample sequenced in a study of CD8 T cells in Susac syndrome. RNA, at about 0.45 to 1 ug, was reverse transcribed with random hexamers. TCRdb reanalysed the immunoSEQ multiplex PCR reads using MiXCR and keeps one entry per CDR3 protein. The sample consists of hundreds of thousands of distinct CDR3 sequences, roughly 94% of them appearing once. Sequences were obtained from CD4+ T cells from PBMCs. The source is a human donor with multiple sclerosis.

This chain connects TRBV5-6 to TRBJ1-4; maybe TRBD1 (5 bases). The CDR3 spans 18 residues. The V and J ends lost 3 bases and 0 bases respectively, with 18 bases between them. Germline CDR1 SGHDT, CDR2 YYEEEE. The CDR3, as DNA: TGTGCCAGCAGCTGGGGGTCGCGGGGCCGTGCAACTAATGAAAAACTGTTTTTT. Translation gives CASSWGSRGRATNEKLFF.

V usage is TRBV27 and J usage is TRBJ2-1; either TRBD1 or TRBD2 may supply D (5 bases each). Germline V gives CDR1 MNHEY, CDR2 SMNVEV (reference sequence). V shed 7 bases and J shed 4 bases, with 14 bases lying between them. This CDR3 has 14 amino acids. The CDR3 nucleotides read TGTGCCAGCACCCCCGGGACGGGGTACAATGAGCAGTTCTTC. Protein: CASTPGTGYNEQFF.

The rearrangement joins TRBV6-6 to TRBJ2-5, with D perhaps matching TRBD1 or TRBD2 (5 bases each). Trimming took off 6 bases at V and 3 bases at J, with 14 bases between the two ends. The CDR3 is made up of 14 amino acids. CDR1 and CDR2 (germline): MNHNY, SVGAGI (reference sequence). The CDR3 protein is CASSRARGEETQYF. The CDR3 bases are TGTGCCAGCAGCCGCGCGAGGGGCGAAGAGACCCAGTACTTC.

This sequence joins TRBV30 and TRBJ2-1, with no clear D. CDR1 and CDR2 from the germline V gene are GTSNPN and SVGIG (reference sequence). The CDR3 length is 13 residues. Trimming took 0 bases from V and 9 from J, leaving 12 bases between them. CDR3 sequence: CAWSVNRVGEQFF. The CDR3 DNA reads as TGTGCCTGGAGTGTAAATCGGGTGGGTGAGCAGTTCTTC.

V usage is TRBV4-1 and J usage is TRBJ1-5; 7 nucleotides align to TRBD1. The germline CDR1 and CDR2 sequences are MGHRA and YSYEKL. V lost 3 bases to trimming and J lost 0 bases; unmatched junction nucleotides: 8. This CDR3 has 17 residues. CDR3 DNA: TGCGCCAGCAGCCACTCAGGGGGTCGGAATAGCAATCAGCCCCAGCATTTT. Translation: CASSHSGGRNSNQPQHF.

The V gene is TRBV11-2, the J gene TRBJ2-7; TRBD1 agrees at 7 bases. V trimming: 5 bases; J trimming: 5 bases; junction bases outside the gene matches: 3. The length of the CDR3 is 12 residues. Germline V gene data show CDR1 as SGHAT and CDR2 as FQNNGV. Here the CDR3 reads CASSPTGNEQYF. Here the CDR3 DNA reads TGTGCCAGCAGCCCGACAGGGAACGAGCAGTACTTC.

This chain connects TRBV2 to TRBJ2-4; possibly TRBD1 or TRBD2 for D (6 bases each). V was pared by 8 bases and J by 8 bases, with 19 bases between. The germline CDR1 and CDR2 sequences are SNHLY and FYNNEI. This CDR3 contains 14 residues. CDR3 coding DNA: TGTGCCAGCGGAGCGAGGGGGGCAACGGACATTCAGTACTTC. This codes for CASGARGATDIQYF.

This clonotype was counted a single time. V is TRBV20-1 and J is TRBJ2-1, with TRBD1 matching 10 bases. J lost 7 bases, V lost 3 bases, and 6 bases had no gene match. The germline V gene encodes CDR1 DFQATT and CDR2 SNEGSKA (reference sequence). The CDR3 is made up of 14 amino acids. CDR3 in DNA: TGCAGTGCTAGCAGACAGGGGGCAGGGAATGAGCAGTTCTTC. Protein product: CSASRQGAGNEQFF.

This chain links TRBV3-1 with TRBJ1-1; D remains ambiguous. Germline loops: CDR1 LGHDT, CDR2 YNNKEL (reference sequence). The CDR3 totals 16 residues. Trimming stripped 0 bases from V and 0 bases from J, with 11 bases between. The CDR3 region has the DNA TGTGCCAGCAGCCAAGAGGGGAGGATACTGAACACTGAAGCTTTCTTT. It is translated as CASSQEGRILNTEAFF.

This sequence joins TRBV25-1 and TRBJ2-5; D remains unclear. The V end was cut by 6 bases, the J end by 2 bases, with 13 bases between. The CDR3 is 14 residues long. Germline loops: CDR1 MGHDK, CDR2 SYGVNS. DNA of the CDR3: TGTGCCAGCAGAGATCCGGGTCCTCAAGAGACCCAGTACTTC. Amino acid sequence: CASRDPGPQETQYF. The full variable domain, completed using reference TRBV25-1 and TRBJ2-5, is EADIYQTPRYLVIGTGKKITLECSQTMGHDKMYWYQQDPGMELHLIHYSYGVNSTEKGDLSSESTVSRIRTEHFPLTLESARPSHTSQYLCASRDPGPQETQYFGPGTRLLVL.

The chain uses TRBV7-9 and TRBJ1-5; 9 nucleotides agree with TRBD1. Looked up from germline, CDR1 is SEHNR and CDR2 is FQNEAQ (reference sequence). CDR3 length: 15 amino acids. The ends lost 3 bases at V and 3 bases at J; junction bases unmatched: 3. The CDR3 DNA is TGTGCCAGCAGCTTGGGACAGGGACACAATCAGCCCCAGCATTTT. It translates to CASSLGQGHNQPQHF.

The chain recombines TRBV7-9 with TRBJ1-1; D is ambiguous. The germline V gene encodes CDR1 SEHNR and CDR2 FQNEAQ (reference sequence). Trimming left V 5 bases short and J 4 bases short, with 20 bases between. CDR3 length: 16 amino acids. CDR3 coding DNA: TGTGCCAGCAGCCCAGCCCCTGCTATGGTTAGCACTGAAGCTTTCTTT. Its protein product is CASSPAPAMVSTEAFF. Supplemented by reference TRBV7-9 and TRBJ1-1, the full variable domain reads DTGVSQNPRHKITKRGQNVTFRCDPISEHNRLYWYRQTLGQGPEFLTYFQNEAQLEKSRLLSDRFSAERPKGSFSTLEIQRTEQGDSAMYLCASSPAPAMVSTEAFFGQGTRLTVV.

The V gene is TRBV30, the J gene TRBJ1-6, with D perhaps matching TRBD1 (5 bases). Germline CDR1 reads GTSNPN; CDR2 reads SVGIG (reference sequence). V lost 4 bases and J lost 7, with 14 bases in between. This CDR3 spans 14 amino acids. The CDR3 region is CAWTPTGANSPLHF. CDR3 sequence (DNA): TGTGCCTGGACGCCCACCGGGGCGAATTCACCCCTCCACTTT.

The chain is built from TRBV21-1 and TRBJ1-2; the table calls TRBD1, which could not be checked here. TRBV21-1 is annotated as a pseudogene. The CDR3 is made up of 18 amino acids. The DNA of the CDR3 is TGTGCCAGCCGTATCCCCCGGGACAGTGAACGGGCCTCTGATGGCTACACCTTC. Protein product: CASRIPRDSERASDGYTF.

V and J are TRBV20-1 and TRBJ2-1; 7 nucleotides agree with TRBD2. In germline, CDR1 is DFQATT, CDR2 SNEGSKA (reference sequence). V shed 4 bases and J 1 base; nucleotides not matched to a gene: 4. This CDR3 is 14 amino acids long. The CDR3 region is CSAKGRESYNEQFF. The CDR3 bases are TGCAGTGCTAAAGGGAGGGAATCCTACAATGAGCAGTTCTTC.

The V and J genes are TRBV2 and TRBJ2-3, with 8 nucleotides matching TRBD1. The V segment lost 6 bases and the J segment 2 bases; nucleotides outside the gene matches: 10. This CDR3 region has 16 residues. Germline V gene lookup returns CDR1 SNHLY and CDR2 FYNNEI. CDR3 nucleotide sequence: TGTGCCAGCAGAAGGGACAGGTCATGGGTCACAGATACGCAGTATTTT. Amino acid sequence: CASRRDRSWVTDTQYF.

V and J are TRBV20-1 and TRBJ2-5, with D unresolved. Looked up from germline, CDR1 is DFQATT and CDR2 is SNEGSKA (reference sequence). The CDR3 sequence is 15 residues long. V was pared by 6 bases and J by 2 bases, with 19 bases between. As DNA, the CDR3 is TGCAGTGCCTCAGGCGCGGCCCCTAAGCAAGAGACCCAGTACTTC. Protein: CSASGAAPKQETQYF.

In DNA form, the CDR3 reads TGTGCCAGCAGCTTAGAAGGTTTTGGCTACACCTTC. It encodes CASSLEGFGYTF. The rearrangement links TRBV7-2 to TRBJ1-2; D not resolved. Germline assignment: CDR1 SGHTA and CDR2 FQGNSA. V was clipped by 1 base and J by 7 bases, with 7 bases between them. The CDR3 has 12 residues.

The V call is TRBV6-5, the J call TRBJ1-6; D is uncertain. CDR3 size: 14 residues. CDR1 MNHEY and CDR2 SVGAGI come from the germline V gene. V was cut by 6 bases and J by 14 bases, with 20 bases left in between. The CDR3 DNA reads as TGTGCCAGCAGCCTTCCGAGGACGCCAGCATCCCTCCACTTT. It yields the protein CASSLPRTPASLHF.

The CDR3 here is CASSQVSNYGYTF. The CDR3 DNA reads TGTGCCAGCAGCCAAGTTTCCAACTATGGCTACACCTTC. This sequence joins TRBV3-1 and TRBJ1-2; D gene uncertain. Germline CDR1 LGHDT, CDR2 YNNKEL (reference sequence). CDR3 length equals 13 residues. The V end lost 1 base, the J end lost 2 bases, and 5 bases lay between the germline ends.

The J gene is TRBJ2-1, the V gene TRBV5-4; possibly TRBD1 for D (6 bases). Germline CDR1 SGHNT, CDR2 YYREEE (reference sequence). The CDR3 covers 14 residues. Trimming removed 2 bases at V and 6 bases at J, with 12 bases between. The CDR3 spells CASSLTGPGNEQFF. DNA of the CDR3: TGTGCCAGCAGCTTAACAGGGCCGGGCAATGAGCAGTTCTTC.

The chain is built from TRBV4-2 and TRBJ2-7; 9 bases map to TRBD1. The CDR3 sequence is 13 residues long. Germline CDR1 LGHNA, CDR2 YNFKEQ. Trimming cost V 4 bases and J 7 bases; bases outside gene matches: 5. DNA for the CDR3: TGTGCCAGCAGCCCGGACAGGGGTGGTGAGCAGTACTTC. This translates into CASSPDRGGEQYF.

The chain joins TRBV30 to TRBJ1-6, with 12 bases identical to TRBD1. The CDR3 sequence is 14 residues long. With 3 bases clipped from V and 10 bases from J, the junction kept 4 bases outside the gene matches. Looked up from germline, CDR1 is GTSNPN and CDR2 is SVGIG (reference sequence). CDR3 region: CAWRGQGARSPLHF. CDR3 nucleotide sequence: TGTGCCTGGAGGGGACAGGGGGCACGGTCACCCCTCCACTTT.

This rearrangement joins TRBV27 to TRBJ1-5; D uncertain. V was clipped by 9 bases and J by 4 bases, with 19 bases between them. Germline lookup yields CDR1 MNHEY and CDR2 SMNVEV (reference sequence). CDR3 length: 15 amino acids. DNA of the CDR3: TGTGCCAGTGCGGGGTCCACGTCCCCGAATCAGCCCCAGCATTTT. As protein: CASAGSTSPNQPQHF.